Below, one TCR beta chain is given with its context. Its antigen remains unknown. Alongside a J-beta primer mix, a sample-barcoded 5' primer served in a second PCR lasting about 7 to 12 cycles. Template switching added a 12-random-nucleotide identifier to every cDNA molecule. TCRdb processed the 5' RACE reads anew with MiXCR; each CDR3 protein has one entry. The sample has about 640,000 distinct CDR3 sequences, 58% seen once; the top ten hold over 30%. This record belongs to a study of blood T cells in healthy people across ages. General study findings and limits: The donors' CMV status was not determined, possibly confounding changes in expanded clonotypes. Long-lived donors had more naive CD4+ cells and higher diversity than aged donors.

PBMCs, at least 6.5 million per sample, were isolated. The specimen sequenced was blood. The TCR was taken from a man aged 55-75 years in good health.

This CDR3 reads CASSPTGGRVYGYTF. CDR3 nucleotides: TGTGCCAGCAGCCCGACAGGGGGCCGGGTCTATGGCTACACCTTC. The chain links TRBV11-2 to TRBJ1-2, with 10 bases matching TRBD1. Trimming cost V 5 bases and J 4 bases; bases outside gene matches: 7. The CDR3 totals 15 residues. Looked up from germline, CDR1 is SGHAT and CDR2 is FQNNGV.